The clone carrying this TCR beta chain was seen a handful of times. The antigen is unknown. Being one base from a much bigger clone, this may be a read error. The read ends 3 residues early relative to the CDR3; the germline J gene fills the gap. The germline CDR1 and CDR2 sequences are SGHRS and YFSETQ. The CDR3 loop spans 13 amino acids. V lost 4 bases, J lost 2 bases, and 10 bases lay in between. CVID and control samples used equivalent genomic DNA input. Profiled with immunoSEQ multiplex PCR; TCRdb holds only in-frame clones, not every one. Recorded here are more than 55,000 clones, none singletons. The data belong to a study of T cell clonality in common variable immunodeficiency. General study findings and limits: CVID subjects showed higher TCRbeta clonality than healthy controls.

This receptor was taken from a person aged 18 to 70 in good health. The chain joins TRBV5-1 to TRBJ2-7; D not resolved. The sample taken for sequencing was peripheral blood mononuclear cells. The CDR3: CASSQATAYEQYF. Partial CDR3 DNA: TGCGCCAGCAGCCAGGCGACGGCCTACGAG.